This T cell receptor (beta chain) was sequenced during a study of T-cell memory formation after mild COVID-19. Study observations and caveats: The study found balanced CD4/CD8 in clones contracting day 15 to 85 and a CD4+ lean in later expanders.

This clonotype was counted only a few times. What it binds is not known. Germline values: CDR1 SNHLY, CDR2 FYNNEI. Deletions cut 7 bases from V and 1 base from J, with 13 bases between. The CDR3 contains 14 residues. TCRdb used MiXCR to reprocess the 5' RACE reads, holding one entry per CDR3 protein. Found here are over 70,000 distinct CDR3 sequences, about 12% of them singletons; the top ten hold about 26%. The TCR comes from an adult woman who had mild COVID-19 (a few samples of this study predate the infection). Cell type and time point are not known. The sample consisted of PBMCs or a T cell subset sorted from them (not recorded which). The chain carries TRBV2 and TRBJ1-1, with D possibly TRBD1 on 6 matching bases. DNA of the CDR3: TGTGCCAGCAAGGGTGGGACAAGGAACACTGAAGCTTTCTTT. Translation: CASKGGTRNTEAFF.